This T cell receptor beta chain was found in a study of shared clonotypes between healthy human individuals. This CDR3 has 13 residues. Looked up from germline, CDR1 is MGHRA and CDR2 is YSYEKL. Trimming removed 1 base from V and 10 bases from J, with 13 bases in between. Measured with immunoSEQ multiplex PCR; TCRdb has only the in-frame clones, and not every one. The profile shows 2 million to 2.5 million clones, approximately 94% of them singletons. Positively selected for CCR7, the CD45RO-negative cells used as naive CD8 cells excluded terminally differentiated effector memory CD45RA+ cells. The V and J genes are TRBV4-1 and TRBJ1-1; D possibly corresponds to TRBD1 (5 bases). The origin of this receptor is a man aged 18 to 29 in good health. Sequenced sample: naive CD8+ T cells sorted from blood. The CDR3 region is CASSQVAGGIAFF. The CDR3 region has the DNA TGCGCCAGCAGCCAAGTAGCGGGGGGGATAGCTTTCTTT.